Sequencing of this T cell receptor beta chain was carried out in a study of blood T cell repertoires in COVID-19. At the level of the study: Some COVID-19 samples were acute and others convalescent; all came from the United States, Italy and Spain.

J was trimmed by 4 bases and V by 5 bases; bases with no gene match: 16. The germline gives CDR1 SEHNR, CDR2 FQNEAQ (reference sequence). The CDR3 is made up of 19 amino acids. The repertoire was sequenced with immunoSEQ multiplex PCR; TCRdb's copy has only in-frame clones and lacks some. The data contain 250,000 to 300,000 clones, roughly 90% of them singletons. Sample: PBMCs or T cells enriched from blood (not recorded which). The chain recombines TRBV7-9 with TRBJ2-7; 14 nucleotides match TRBD2. This TCR came from a man aged 40-49 years who had recovered from COVID-19. The CDR3: CASSPSTSGRAGMRYEQYF. CDR3 sequence (DNA): TGTGCCAGCAGCCCGTCGACTAGCGGGAGGGCCGGGATGCGATACGAGCAGTACTTC.